The entry below gives a single TCR beta chain sequence along with its context. Antigen: not known. TCRdb reprocessed the 5' RACE reads and keeps a single row for each CDR3 protein, giving no DNA. The repertoire table contains a few hundred thousand distinct CDR3 sequences. The CDR3 contains 14 residues. The data were taken from a study of T cells expressing NK-cell markers. On the study more broadly: Cells sorted as CD3+CD56+NKG2C+, CD3+CD56+NKG2C- and CD3+CD56-NKG2C+ T cells supplied the TCR beta repertoires. General study findings and limits: Similarly, these clonotypes led the CD3+CD56-NKG2C+ fraction as well in a handful of donors.

Material for sequencing was blood T cells: a sorted CD56 or NKG2C T cell subset, CD4+ or CD8+ T cells, or bulk PBMC T cells (not recorded which). V usage is TRBV12-3 or TRBV12-4 and J usage is TRBJ2-5; the TCRdb D gene call, TRBD1, has no DNA to confirm it. This TCR came from a man aged 18 to 30 in good health. CDR3 protein: CASSLGGLGETQYF.